This TCR beta chain comes out of a study of blood T cell repertoires in COVID-19. The data were produced by immunoSEQ multiplex PCR, yet TCRdb's version contains in-frame clones alone and is incomplete. This sample has about 200,000 clones, with approximately 84% found just once. CDR1 SGHAT and CDR2 FQNNGV come from the germline V gene. The CDR3 spans 15 residues. Trimming took 3 bases from V and 9 from J; bases not matched to a gene: 9. The source of this sequence is a man older than 75 with acute or convalescent COVID-19. The sample was peripheral blood. J is TRBJ2-1 and V is TRBV11-2; 9 nucleotides line up with TRBD1. The CDR3 sequence: CASSFTGTGLGEQFF. The CDR3 DNA follows: TGTGCCAGCAGCTTTACAGGGACAGGGCTGGGTGAGCAGTTCTTC.